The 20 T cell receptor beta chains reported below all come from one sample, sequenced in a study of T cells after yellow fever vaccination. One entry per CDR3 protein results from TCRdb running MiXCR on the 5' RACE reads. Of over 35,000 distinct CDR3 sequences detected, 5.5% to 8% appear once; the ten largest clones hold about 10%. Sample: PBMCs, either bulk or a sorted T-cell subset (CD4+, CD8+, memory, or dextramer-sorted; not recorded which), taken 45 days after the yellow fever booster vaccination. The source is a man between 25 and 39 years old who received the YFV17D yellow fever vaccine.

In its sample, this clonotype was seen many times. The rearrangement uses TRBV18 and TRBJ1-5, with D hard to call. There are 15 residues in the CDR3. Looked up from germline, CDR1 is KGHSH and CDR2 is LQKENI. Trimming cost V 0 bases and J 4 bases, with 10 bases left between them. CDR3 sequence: CASSPPGVWNQPQHF. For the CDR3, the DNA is TGTGCCAGCTCACCACCGGGTGTCTGGAATCAGCCCCAGCATTTT.

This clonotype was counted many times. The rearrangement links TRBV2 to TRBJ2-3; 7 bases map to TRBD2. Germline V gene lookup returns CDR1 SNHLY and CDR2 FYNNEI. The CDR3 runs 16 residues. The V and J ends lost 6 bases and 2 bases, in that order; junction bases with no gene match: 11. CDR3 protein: CASRSSSGYNTDTQYF. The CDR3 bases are TGTGCCAGCAGAAGTAGTAGCGGGTACAACACAGATACGCAGTATTTT.

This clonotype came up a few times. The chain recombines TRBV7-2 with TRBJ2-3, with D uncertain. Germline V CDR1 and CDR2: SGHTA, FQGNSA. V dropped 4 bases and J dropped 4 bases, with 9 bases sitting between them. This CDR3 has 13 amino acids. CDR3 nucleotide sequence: TGTGCCAGCAGCTGGGCCATGCCAGATACGCAGTATTTT. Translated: CASSWAMPDTQYF.

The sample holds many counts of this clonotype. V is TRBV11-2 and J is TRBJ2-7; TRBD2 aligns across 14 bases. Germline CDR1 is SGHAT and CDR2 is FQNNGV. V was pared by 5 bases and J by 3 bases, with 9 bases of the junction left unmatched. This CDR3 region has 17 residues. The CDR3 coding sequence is TGTGCCAGCAGCCCGGGACTAGCGGGAGTTGACCACTACGAGCAGTACTTC. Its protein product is CASSPGLAGVDHYEQYF.

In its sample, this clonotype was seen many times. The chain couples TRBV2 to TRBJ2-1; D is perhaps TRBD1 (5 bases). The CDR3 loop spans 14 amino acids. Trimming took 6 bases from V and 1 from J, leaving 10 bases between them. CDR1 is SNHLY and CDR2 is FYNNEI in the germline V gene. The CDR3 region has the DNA TGTGCCAGCAGGTTAGCAGGGTCCTACAATGAGCAGTTCTTC. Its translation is CASRLAGSYNEQFF.

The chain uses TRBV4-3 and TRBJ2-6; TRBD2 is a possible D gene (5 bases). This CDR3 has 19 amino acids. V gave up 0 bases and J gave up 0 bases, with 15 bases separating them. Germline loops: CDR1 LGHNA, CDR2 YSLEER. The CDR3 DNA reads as TGCGCCAGCAGCCAAGATGGCGGAGGTTTCTACTCTGGGGCCAACGTCCTGACTTTC. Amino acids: CASSQDGGGFYSGANVLTF.

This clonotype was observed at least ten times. DNA of the CDR3: TGCAGTGCTAGAGATCCGCGTTCACCCCTCCACTTT. Translating it yields CSARDPRSPLHF. The V gene is TRBV20-1, the J gene TRBJ1-6; D call uncertain. The V and J ends lost 0 bases and 9 bases respectively, with 6 bases between them. This CDR3 is 12 amino acids long. The V gene's germline CDR1 is DFQATT and CDR2 SNEGSKA (reference sequence).

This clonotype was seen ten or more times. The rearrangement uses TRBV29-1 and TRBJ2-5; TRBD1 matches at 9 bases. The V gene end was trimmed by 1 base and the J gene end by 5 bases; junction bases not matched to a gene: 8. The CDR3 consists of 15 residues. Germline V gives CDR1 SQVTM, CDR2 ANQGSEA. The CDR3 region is CSVEGHRGRRETQYF. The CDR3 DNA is TGCAGCGTTGAAGGCCACAGGGGGCGGCGGGAGACCCAGTACTTC.

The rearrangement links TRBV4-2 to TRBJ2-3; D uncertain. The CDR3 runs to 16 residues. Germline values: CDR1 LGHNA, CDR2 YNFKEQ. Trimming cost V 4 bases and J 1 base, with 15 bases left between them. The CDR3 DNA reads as TGTGCCAGCAGCCCAATATCCACTGGGCGCACAGATACGCAGTATTTT. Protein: CASSPISTGRTDTQYF.

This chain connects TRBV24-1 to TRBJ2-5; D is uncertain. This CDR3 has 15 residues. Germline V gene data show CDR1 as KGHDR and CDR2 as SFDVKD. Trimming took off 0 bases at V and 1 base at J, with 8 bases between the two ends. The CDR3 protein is CATSDLRTVQETQYF. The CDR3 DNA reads TGTGCCACCAGTGATTTGAGGACGGTCCAAGAGACCCAGTACTTC.

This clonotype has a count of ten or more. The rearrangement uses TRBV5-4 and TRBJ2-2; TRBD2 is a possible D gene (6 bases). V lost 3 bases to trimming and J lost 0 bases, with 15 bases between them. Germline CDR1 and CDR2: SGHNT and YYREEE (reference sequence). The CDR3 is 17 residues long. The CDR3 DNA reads TGTGCCAGCAGCTCAGCTAGCGATAACGCGAACACCGGGGAGCTGTTTTTT. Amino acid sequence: CASSSASDNANTGELFF.

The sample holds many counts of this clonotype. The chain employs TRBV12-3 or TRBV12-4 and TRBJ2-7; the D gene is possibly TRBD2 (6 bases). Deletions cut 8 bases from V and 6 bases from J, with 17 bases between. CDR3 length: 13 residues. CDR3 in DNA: TGTGCCAGCTCTCTTGGAGTAGCGGTCGAGCAGTACTTC. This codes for CASSLGVAVEQYF.

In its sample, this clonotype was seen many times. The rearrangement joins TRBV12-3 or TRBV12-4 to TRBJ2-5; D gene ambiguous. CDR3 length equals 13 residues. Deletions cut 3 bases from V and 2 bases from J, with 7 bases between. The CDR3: CASSLWDQETQYF. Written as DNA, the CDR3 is TGTGCCAGCAGTTTGTGGGATCAAGAGACCCAGTACTTC.

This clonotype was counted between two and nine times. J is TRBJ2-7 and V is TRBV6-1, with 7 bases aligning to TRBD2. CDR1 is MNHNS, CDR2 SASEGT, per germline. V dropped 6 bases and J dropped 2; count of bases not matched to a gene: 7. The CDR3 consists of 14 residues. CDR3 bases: TGTGCCAGCAGGCCTAGCGGAACTCCCTACGAGCAGTACTTC. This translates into CASRPSGTPYEQYF.

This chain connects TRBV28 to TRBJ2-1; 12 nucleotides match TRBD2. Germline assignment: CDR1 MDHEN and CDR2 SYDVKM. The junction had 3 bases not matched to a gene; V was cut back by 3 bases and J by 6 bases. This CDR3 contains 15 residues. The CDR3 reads CASSFETSGSNEQFF. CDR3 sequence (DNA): TGTGCCAGCAGTTTTGAGACTAGCGGGAGCAATGAGCAGTTCTTC.

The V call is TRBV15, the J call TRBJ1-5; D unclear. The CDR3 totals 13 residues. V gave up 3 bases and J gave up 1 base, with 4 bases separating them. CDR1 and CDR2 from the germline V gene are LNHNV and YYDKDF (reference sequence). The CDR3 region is CATSSQSNQPQHF. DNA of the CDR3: TGTGCCACCAGCAGTCAAAGCAATCAGCCCCAGCATTTT.

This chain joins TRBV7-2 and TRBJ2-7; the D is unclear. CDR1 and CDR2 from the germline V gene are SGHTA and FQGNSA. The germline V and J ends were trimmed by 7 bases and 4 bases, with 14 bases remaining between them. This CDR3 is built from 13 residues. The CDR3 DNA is TGTGCCAGCAACACGACCAGTGGGTACGAGCAGTACTTC. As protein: CASNTTSGYEQYF. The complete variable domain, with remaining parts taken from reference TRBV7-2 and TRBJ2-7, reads GAGVSQSPSNKVTEKGKDVELRCDPISGHTALYWYRQSLGQGLEFLIYFQGNSAPDKSGLPSDRFSAERTGGSVSTLTIQRTQQEDSAVYLCASNTTSGYEQYFGPGTRLTVT.

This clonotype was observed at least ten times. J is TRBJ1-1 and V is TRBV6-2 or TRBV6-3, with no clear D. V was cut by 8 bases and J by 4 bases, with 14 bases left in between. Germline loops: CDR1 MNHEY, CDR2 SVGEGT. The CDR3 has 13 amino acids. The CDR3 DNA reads TGTGCCAGCGGGGATGGACGGGGCACTGAAGCTTTCTTT. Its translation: CASGDGRGTEAFF.

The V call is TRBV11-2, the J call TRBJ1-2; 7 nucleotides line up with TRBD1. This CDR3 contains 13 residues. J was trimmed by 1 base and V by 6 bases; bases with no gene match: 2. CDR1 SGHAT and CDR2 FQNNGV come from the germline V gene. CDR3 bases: TGTGCCAGCAGGGGGACAGATAACTATGGCTACACCTTC. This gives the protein CASRGTDNYGYTF.

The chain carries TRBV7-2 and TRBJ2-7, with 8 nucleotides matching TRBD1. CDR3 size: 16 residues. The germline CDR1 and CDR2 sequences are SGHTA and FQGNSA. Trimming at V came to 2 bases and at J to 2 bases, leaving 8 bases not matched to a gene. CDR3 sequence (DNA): TGTGCCAGCAGCTTAAATGGGGGACAGGTGACCTACGAGCAGTACTTC. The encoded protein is CASSLNGGQVTYEQYF.